A selection of T cell receptor beta chains follows, all from one sample in a study of CD8 T cells in ankylosing spondylitis. Each CDR3 protein is one row after TCRdb ran MiXCR on the 5' RACE reads. The sample lists 350,000 or so distinct CDR3 sequences; less than 9.5% were seen once. The sequenced material came from blood, either unsorted or a sorted T cell fraction (not recorded which). These receptors all come from a male donor with ankylosing spondylitis. Each CDR3 is given with its conserved first and last residue. D genes are given only for firm matches. Clone size is given for some rows only: seen once, a few or many times, or a class if the clone is expanded.

d_call	cdr3_length	j_call	v_call	clone_size	cdr3_aa	cdr3_nt
-	15	TRBJ2-7	TRBV5-1	few	CASSVSGTPFGEQYF	TGCGCCAGCAGCGTCTCCGGGACCCCCTTCGGCGAGCAGTACTTC
TRBD2	16	TRBJ2-3	TRBV5-1	-	CASSSGLAVGTDTQYF	TGCGCCAGCAGCTCAGGACTAGCGGTTGGCACAGATACGCAGTATTTT
TRBD1	16	TRBJ1-6	TRBV28	few	CASSLIRDRGFKALHF	TGTGCCAGCAGCCTCATCCGGGACAGGGGTTTTAAAGCCCTCCACTTT
-	12	TRBJ2-5	TRBV29-1	few	CSVEIFPGTQYF	TGCAGCGTTGAAATCTTCCCGGGGACCCAGTACTTC
-	17	TRBJ2-6	TRBV5-1	-	CASSWYYGASGANVLTF	TGCGCCAGCAGCTGGTACTATGGGGCCTCTGGGGCCAACGTCCTGACTTTC
-	14	TRBJ2-5	TRBV9	few	CASSRMRTAETQYF	TGTGCCAGCAGTCGAATGAGGACGGCGGAGACCCAGTACTTC
TRBD1	15	TRBJ1-5	TRBV5-8	-	CASTSGQNSNQPQHF	TGTGCCAGCACCTCGGGACAGAATAGCAATCAGCCCCAGCATTTT
-	15	TRBJ2-2	TRBV5-1	few	CASSQEPGNTGELFF	TGCGCCAGCAGCCAGGAGCCGGGGAACACCGGGGAGCTGTTTTTT
TRBD1	13	TRBJ1-1	TRBV29-1	-	CSVQAGTGREAFF	TGCAGCGTTCAAGCGGGGACAGGGAGGGAAGCTTTCTTT
TRBD2	16	TRBJ2-7	TRBV20-1	-	CSASLPGLAGSYEQYF	TGCAGTGCTAGCCTACCGGGACTAGCGGGGTCCTACGAGCAGTACTTC